The present entry profiles one T cell receptor (beta chain) with its context. Its antigen is as yet unknown. This record comes from a study of OX40 agonist ivuxolimab in advanced cancers. Overall study: Administration of intravenous ivuxolimab to patients occurred every 2 weeks at 0.01 to 10 mg/kg.

Produced via immunoSEQ multiplex PCR; TCRdb's table is partial and in-frame only. The sample lists some 86,000 clones, around 94% occurring once. Findings and limits, study-wide: Clonal expansion from baseline to week 6 occurred in both CD4+ and CD8+ T cells.

Trimming cost V 5 bases and J 5 bases; bases outside gene matches: 4. In germline, CDR1 is SGHTA, CDR2 FQGTGA. The CDR3 is made up of 15 amino acids. The specimen was CD4+ or CD8+ T cells sorted from blood, collected in a trial of the OX40 agonist ivuxolimab. The chain couples TRBV7-3 to TRBJ2-5; TRBD2 agrees at 14 bases. The sequence came from an adult with an advanced solid tumor such as melanoma, head and neck, liver or kidney cancer. This CDR3 is CASSTGLAGDETQYF. The CDR3, as DNA: TGTGCCAGCAGCACGGGACTAGCGGGAGACGAGACCCAGTACTTC.